The 30 T cell receptor beta chains below come from one sample, sequenced in a study of CD8 T cells in ankylosing spondylitis. Their cognate antigens are unknown. Each CDR3 protein is one row after TCRdb ran MiXCR on the 5' RACE reads. The top ten clones hold 19% of a sample with more than 600,000 distinct CDR3 sequences, around 19% of them seen once. General observations from the study: Made up of under 10 highly homologous variants, a TCR beta motif appeared characteristic of ankylosing spondylitis blood.

The sample was blood, either unsorted or a sorted T cell fraction (not recorded which). These receptors came from a male donor with ankylosing spondylitis.

Only a few counts were recorded for this clonotype. CDR3 in DNA: TGTGCCAGCACCGATGCCCAGGGCCGCCGAGGCGAGCAGTACTTC. Protein: CASTDAQGRRGEQYF. V gene TRBV28 combines with J gene TRBJ2-7; D might be TRBD1 (5 bases). The ends were cut back, 7 bases at V and 6 bases at J, with 22 bases in the middle. The length of the CDR3 is 15 residues. The germline gives CDR1 MDHEN, CDR2 SYDVKM. The entire variable domain, with the rest obtained from reference TRBV28 and TRBJ2-7, is as follows: DVKVTQSSRYLVKRTGEKVFLECVQDMDHENMFWYRQDPGLGLRLIYFSYDVKMKEKGDIPEGYSVSREKKERFSLILESASTNQTSMYLCASTDAQGRRGEQYFGPGTRLTVT.

The J gene is TRBJ2-1, the V gene TRBV5-1; D gene uncertain. The CDR3 extends over 15 amino acids. V lost 4 bases to trimming and J lost 0 bases, with 11 bases between them. Germline assignment: CDR1 SGHRS and CDR2 YFSETQ. CDR3 coding DNA: TGCGCCAGCAGCCCCCGACTTTTCTCCTACAATGAGCAGTTCTTC. Its translation is CASSPRLFSYNEQFF.

Only a few counts were recorded for this clonotype. The chain joins TRBV6-5 to TRBJ2-3; 9 nucleotides agree with TRBD2. V lost 2 bases, J lost 4 bases, and 7 bases stayed unmatched. The CDR3 covers 16 residues. CDR1 is MNHEY, CDR2 SVGAGI, per germline. In DNA, the CDR3 is TGTGCCAGCAGTTACGGGGCGGGGGGGCCCGCAGATACGCAGTATTTT. Translating it yields CASSYGAGGPADTQYF.

The rearrangement links TRBV7-3 to TRBJ2-7, with 8 positions matching TRBD1. From germline, CDR1 is SGHTA and CDR2 FQGTGA. The trim removed 5 bases at V and 7 bases at J, leaving 10 bases unmatched. The CDR3 extends over 14 amino acids. CDR3 nucleotides: TGTGCCAGCAGCCTCTACCAGGGGGCGGCAGAGCAGTACTTC. It codes for CASSLYQGAAEQYF.

This clonotype came up a few times. J is TRBJ2-7 and V is TRBV29-1; D is perhaps TRBD2 (5 bases). CDR1 is SQVTM and CDR2 is ANQGSEA in the germline V gene. Trimming stripped 3 bases from V and 2 bases from J, with 11 bases between. CDR3 size: 13 residues. DNA for the CDR3: TGCAGCGTTGAGGTGACGGGAACCTACGAGCAGTACTTC. It translates to CSVEVTGTYEQYF.

The J gene is TRBJ2-7, the V gene TRBV16; D perhaps matches TRBD1 (6 bases). Looked up from germline, CDR1 is KGHSY and CDR2 is FQNENV. The CDR3 has 14 amino acids. The ends were cut back, 4 bases at V and 0 bases at J, with 10 bases in the middle. The DNA of the CDR3 is TGTGCCAGCAGCCCCCAGGGGAGCTCCTACGAGCAGTACTTC. This sequence encodes CASSPQGSSYEQYF.

This clonotype was observed a few times. This rearrangement joins TRBV29-1 to TRBJ2-1, with D unresolved. Trimming left V 0 bases short and J 9 bases short, with 3 bases between. The CDR3 contains 10 residues. In germline, CDR1 is SQVTM, CDR2 ANQGSEA. The CDR3 sequence: CSVEEAEQFF. In DNA, the CDR3 is TGCAGCGTTGAAGAGGCTGAGCAGTTCTTC.

The chain employs TRBV25-1 and TRBJ2-3, with TRBD1 identical over 9 bases. This CDR3 has 15 residues. The J segment lost 2 bases and the V segment lost 2 bases, leaving 2 bases of the junction unmatched. Germline CDR1 MGHDK, CDR2 SYGVNS. In DNA form, the CDR3 reads TGTGCCAGCAGTGAAAGGGACAGGGACACAGATACGCAGTATTTT. This codes for CASSERDRDTDTQYF.

The V and J genes are TRBV10-3 and TRBJ2-3; 8 nucleotides match TRBD1. Losses at the gene ends were 6 bases for V and 9 bases for J; bases not matched to a gene: 5. The CDR3 extends over 12 amino acids. The germline V gene has CDR1 ENHRY and CDR2 SYGVKD. CDR3 coding DNA: TGTGCCATCAGCGACAGGGGAAGCACGCAGTATTTT. It is translated as CAISDRGSTQYF.

The gene calls are TRBV2 and TRBJ2-1; D possibly corresponds to TRBD1 (6 bases). Trimming shortened V by 11 bases and J by 3 bases, and 20 bases separated the two germline ends. Germline CDR1 reads SNHLY; CDR2 reads FYNNEI. The CDR3 has 15 amino acids. CDR3 amino acids: CAPSRDIPHYNEQFF. The CDR3 DNA is TGTGCCCCCTCCCGGGACATTCCCCACTACAATGAGCAGTTCTTC.

This clonotype was picked up a small number of times. The genes are TRBV12-3 or TRBV12-4 and TRBJ2-1; the D is unclear. This CDR3 has 13 amino acids. The V gene lost 3 bases and the J gene lost 5 bases, with 8 bases spanning the gap. CDR3 DNA: TGTGCCAGCAGTTTTTCAGGCGACAATGAGCAGTTCTTC. This codes for CASSFSGDNEQFF.

The chain employs TRBV6-5 and TRBJ2-3, with D possibly TRBD2 on 5 matching bases. Germline lookup yields CDR1 MNHEY and CDR2 SVGAGI. The CDR3 has 13 amino acids. Trimming left V 2 bases short and J 6 bases short, with 9 bases between. This chain's CDR3 is CASSYGIADTQYF. CDR3 bases: TGTGCCAGCAGTTACGGAATAGCGGATACGCAGTATTTT.

V usage is TRBV7-2 and J usage is TRBJ2-3; a weak D match, TRBD2 (6 bases). Germline V CDR1 and CDR2: SGHTA, FQGNSA. This CDR3 comprises 15 residues. The ends were cut back, 3 bases at V and 0 bases at J, with 10 bases in the middle. CDR3 loop: CASSFSGSSTDTQYF. The CDR3 coding sequence is TGTGCCAGCAGCTTTAGCGGATCTAGCACAGATACGCAGTATTTT.

This clonotype was detected only a few times. The V and J genes are TRBV20-1 and TRBJ2-7, with D unresolved. With 1 base removed from V and 4 bases from J, the gap between germline ends came to 8 bases. The CDR3 extends over 12 amino acids. CDR1 is DFQATT, CDR2 SNEGSKA, per germline (reference sequence). CDR3 DNA sequence: TGCAGTGCTAGAGTCGGGTCTTACGAGCAGTACTTC. Its translation is CSARVGSYEQYF.

A few counts support this clonotype. V gene TRBV4-1 combines with J gene TRBJ2-7, with D possibly called TRBD1 or TRBD2 (5 bases each). V was clipped by 2 bases and J by 4 bases, with 12 bases between them. This CDR3 is built from 14 residues. Germline values: CDR1 MGHRA, CDR2 YSYEKL. Written as DNA, the CDR3 is TGCGCCAGCAGCCAAAATACCGGGGCTTACGAGCAGTACTTC. Translation: CASSQNTGAYEQYF.

The chain recombines TRBV12-3 or TRBV12-4 with TRBJ2-1; D perhaps matches TRBD1 (6 bases). CDR3 length: 15 residues. The ends were cut back, 4 bases at V and 6 bases at J, with 16 bases in the middle. CDR3 nucleotides: TGTGCCAGCAGTTCGGAAGGGGGAGTACTCAATGAGCAGTTCTTC. Its translation is CASSSEGGVLNEQFF.

This clonotype appeared a few times. This chain uses TRBV5-1 with TRBJ2-5, with a possible D match to TRBD2 (5 bases). V lost 4 bases and J 4 bases, leaving 17 bases between the germline ends. CDR3 length equals 15 residues. Germline CDR1 and CDR2: SGHRS and YFSETQ. This CDR3 is CASSLEGRMGETQYF. The DNA for the CDR3 is TGCGCCAGCAGCCTAGAGGGCAGGATGGGAGAGACCCAGTACTTC.

This clonotype came up a few times. CDR3 loop: CASSGTSGRSNEQFF. The CDR3 DNA is TGTGCCAGCAGCGGAACTAGCGGGAGGTCGAATGAGCAGTTCTTC. The chain combines TRBV3-1 with TRBJ2-1, with 12 bases aligning to TRBD2. With 5 bases clipped from V and 7 bases from J, the junction kept 6 bases outside the gene matches. CDR1 and CDR2 from the germline V gene are LGHDT and YNNKEL (reference sequence). The CDR3 contains 15 residues.

The genes are TRBV20-1 and TRBJ1-4; TRBD1 agrees at 7 bases. The CDR3 is 13 amino acids. V dropped 3 bases and J dropped 7; count of bases not matched to a gene: 5. Germline-derived CDR1 and CDR2 are DFQATT and SNEGSKA (reference sequence). In DNA, the CDR3 is TGCAGTGCTAGTGGGCAGGGGGGTGAAAAACTGTTTTTT. Protein sequence: CSASGQGGEKLFF.

This clonotype was seen more than once but under ten times. The rearrangement links TRBV19 to TRBJ2-1; D gene uncertain. The CDR3 is 14 amino acids. Germline V gene lookup returns CDR1 LNHDA and CDR2 SQIVND (reference sequence). V dropped 5 bases and J dropped 5 bases, with 13 bases sitting between them. CDR3 DNA sequence: TGTGCCAGTAGTCGGGCTCAAGCCCACAATGAGCAGTTCTTC. The encoded protein is CASSRAQAHNEQFF.

The rearrangement uses TRBV12-3 or TRBV12-4 and TRBJ1-2; 7 positions match TRBD1. Trimming cost V 5 bases and J 10 bases; bases outside gene matches: 16. The CDR3 length is 15 residues. In DNA form, the CDR3 reads TGTGCCAGCAGTCCCCCGACAGGGCTATTGCGAGACTACACCTTC. Protein product: CASSPPTGLLRDYTF.

The J gene is TRBJ2-4, the V gene TRBV18; D ambiguous. The CDR3 spans 16 residues. V lost 2 bases, J lost 0 bases, and 11 bases lay in between. Germline V CDR1 and CDR2: KGHSH, LQKENI. Written as DNA, the CDR3 is TGTGCCAGCTCACCATCTGAAGGAGTAGCCAAAAACATTCAGTACTTC. Its translation is CASSPSEGVAKNIQYF. Supplemented by reference TRBV18 and TRBJ2-4, the full variable domain reads NAGVMQNPRHLVRRRGQEARLRCSPMKGHSHVYWYRQLPEEGLKFMVYLQKENIIDESGMPKERFSAEFPKEGPSILRIQQVVRGDSAAYFCASSPSEGVAKNIQYFGAGTRLSVL.

This clonotype was detected a few times. The gene calls are TRBV20-1 and TRBJ2-7; D is uncertain. V lost 0 bases to trimming and J lost 4 bases, with 19 bases between them. Germline assignment: CDR1 DFQATT and CDR2 SNEGSKA (reference sequence). The CDR3 totals 16 residues. The CDR3 reads CSARDLTRQLTYEQYF. CDR3 DNA sequence: TGCAGTGCTAGAGACCTCACTCGGCAGTTAACGTACGAGCAGTACTTC.

This clonotype has more than one count but fewer than ten. The chain couples TRBV9 to TRBJ2-5, with 7 bases fitting TRBD1. Trimming cost V 0 bases and J 1 base; bases outside gene matches: 0. Germline CDR1 reads SGDLS; CDR2 reads YYNGEE. This CDR3 is 14 amino acids long. CDR3 DNA sequence: TGTGCCAGCAGCGTAGGACAGGGCCAAGAGACCCAGTACTTC. Protein sequence: CASSVGQGQETQYF.

This clonotype appeared a few times. The rearrangement joins TRBV15 to TRBJ2-1; D call uncertain. Trimming shortened V by 4 bases and J by 12 bases, and 22 bases separated the two germline ends. The CDR3 runs 15 residues. Germline CDR1 is LNHNV and CDR2 is YYDKDF (reference sequence). The CDR3 here is CATSTFSRAGLTQFF. CDR3 DNA: TGTGCCACCAGCACTTTTTCTAGGGCAGGTTTAACGCAGTTCTTC. Full variable domain (missing parts from reference TRBV15 and TRBJ2-1): DAMVIQNPRYQVTQFGKPVTLSCSQTLNHNVMYWYQQKSSQAPKLLFHYYDKDFNNEADTPDNFQSRRPNTSFCFLDIRSPGLGDTAMYLCATSTFSRAGLTQFFGPGTRLTVL.

This chain links TRBV7-9 with TRBJ2-3; a weak D match, TRBD2 (6 bases). This CDR3 is 16 amino acids long. CDR1 is SEHNR and CDR2 is FQNEAQ in the germline V gene (reference sequence). Trimming took off 1 base at V and 6 bases at J, with 17 bases between the two ends. CDR3 amino acids: CASSLVLAGPRDTQYF. Written as DNA, the CDR3 is TGTGCCAGCAGCTTAGTCCTTGCGGGGCCGCGGGATACGCAGTATTTT.

The table lists this clonotype with a few counts. The rearrangement uses TRBV27 and TRBJ2-7; 13 bases line up with TRBD2. This CDR3 has 14 amino acids. V gave up 5 bases and J gave up 5 bases; unmatched junction bases: 3. The V gene's germline CDR1 is MNHEY and CDR2 SMNVEV (reference sequence). CDR3 nucleotide sequence: TGTGCCAGCAGTCCCGGGACTAGCGGGAACGAGCAGTACTTC. Amino acids: CASSPGTSGNEQYF.

This sequence joins TRBV5-6 and TRBJ1-6, with D unresolved. The V gene lost 3 bases and the J gene lost 7 bases, with 11 bases spanning the gap. The CDR3 consists of 14 residues. CDR1 and CDR2 (germline): SGHDT, YYEEEE. CDR3 DNA sequence: TGTGCCAGCAGCTCCCACTTCGAAAATTCACCCCTCCACTTT. Translation: CASSSHFENSPLHF.

This clonotype turned up a few times. V usage is TRBV7-9 and J usage is TRBJ1-6; 8 bases are shared with TRBD1. The CDR3 has 17 amino acids. Germline trimming cut 1 base from V and 5 bases from J; bases unmatched to any gene: 7. Germline CDR1 is SEHNR and CDR2 is FQNEAQ (reference sequence). CDR3 amino acids: CASSLGLGTGDNSPLHF. In DNA form, the CDR3 reads TGTGCCAGCAGCTTAGGCCTCGGGACAGGCGATAATTCACCCCTCCACTTT. Complete variable domain (other parts from reference TRBV7-9 and TRBJ1-6): DTGVSQNPRHKITKRGQNVTFRCDPISEHNRLYWYRQTLGQGPEFLTYFQNEAQLEKSRLLSDRFSAERPKGSFSTLEIQRTEQGDSAMYLCASSLGLGTGDNSPLHFGNGTRLTVT.

Only a few counts were recorded for this clonotype. J is TRBJ1-3 and V is TRBV5-1, with unresolved D. The V gene lost 5 bases and the J gene lost 4 bases, with 10 bases spanning the gap. This CDR3 has 13 residues. Germline V CDR1 and CDR2: SGHRS, YFSETQ. CDR3 coding DNA: TGCGCCAGCAGAGACATAGGCGGAAACACCATATATTTT. It encodes CASRDIGGNTIYF.